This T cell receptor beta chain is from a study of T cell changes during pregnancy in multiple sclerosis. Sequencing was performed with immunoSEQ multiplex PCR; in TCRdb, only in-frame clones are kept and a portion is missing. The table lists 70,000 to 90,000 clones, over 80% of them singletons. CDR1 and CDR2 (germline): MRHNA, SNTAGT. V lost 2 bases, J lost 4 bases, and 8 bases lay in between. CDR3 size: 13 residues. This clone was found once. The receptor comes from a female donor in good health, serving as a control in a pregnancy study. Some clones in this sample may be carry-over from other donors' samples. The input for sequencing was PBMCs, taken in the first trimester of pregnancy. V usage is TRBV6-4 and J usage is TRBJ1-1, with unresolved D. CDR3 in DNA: TGTGCCAGCAGTGACAGGGAGGGCACTGAAGCTTTCTTT. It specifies CASSDREGTEAFF.